Following are 16 T cell receptor beta chains from one sample sequenced in a study of T cells of healthy individuals. TCRdb itself ran the 5' RACE reads through MiXCR, one entry per CDR3 protein. The sample gives about 82,000 distinct CDR3 sequences, roughly 5.1% of which show up once; 7.5% is in the top ten. The receptor source for this set is a female donor in good health.

The chain couples TRBV5-1 to TRBJ2-7; D possibly corresponds to TRBD1 (5 bases). The V gene lost 4 bases and the J gene lost 4 bases, with 9 bases spanning the gap. This CDR3 has 12 amino acids. Germline V gene data show CDR1 as SGHRS and CDR2 as YFSETQ. The CDR3 coding sequence is TGCGCCAGCAGCGAAAGACAGTACGAGCAGTACTTC. This encodes CASSERQYEQYF.

The chain employs TRBV4-2 and TRBJ2-3; 10 nucleotides agree with TRBD2. The CDR3 spans 15 residues. Germline CDR1 LGHNA, CDR2 YNFKEQ. Losses at the gene ends were 6 bases for V and 4 bases for J; bases not matched to a gene: 7. The CDR3 protein is CASRRLAGEADTQYF. CDR3 coding DNA: TGTGCCAGCAGACGCCTAGCGGGAGAGGCAGATACGCAGTATTTT.

This clonotype has more than one count but fewer than ten. This chain joins TRBV5-1 and TRBJ1-2; TRBD1 might be the D (5 bases). This CDR3 has 15 amino acids. V was shortened by 4 bases and J by 6 bases, with 19 bases between the two germline ends. Germline values: CDR1 SGHRS, CDR2 YFSETQ. The CDR3 region has the DNA TGCGCCAGCAGCCCAACCATCCGGGACCCTCATGGCTACACCTTC. Translation: CASSPTIRDPHGYTF.

J is TRBJ1-1 and V is TRBV7-2; tentatively, D is TRBD1 (5 bases). This CDR3 has 14 amino acids. Trimming stripped 3 bases from V and 5 bases from J, with 13 bases between. Per germline, CDR1 SGHTA and CDR2 FQGNSA. CDR3 sequence (DNA): TGTGCCAGCAGCTTGGGGCGCCTGGGGACTGAAGCTTTCTTT. It codes for CASSLGRLGTEAFF.

A few counts support this clonotype. The chain couples TRBV4-1 to TRBJ2-1, with TRBD2 identical over 11 bases. This CDR3 is 15 amino acids long. Germline V lookup: CDR1 MGHRA, CDR2 YSYEKL. V was clipped by 0 bases and J by 16 bases; unmatched bases: 11. The CDR3 loop reads CASSQDLLAGGATFF. The CDR3 nucleotides are TGCGCCAGCAGCCAAGATTTGCTAGCGGGAGGCGCCACCTTCTTC.

This clonotype was observed at least ten times. The V call is TRBV5-6, the J call TRBJ2-7, with D perhaps matching TRBD2 (5 bases). From germline, CDR1 is SGHDT and CDR2 YYEEEE. V gave up 6 bases and J gave up 0 bases, with 10 bases separating them. The length of the CDR3 is 13 residues. The CDR3 here is CASKTGISYEQYF. In DNA, the CDR3 is TGTGCCAGCAAGACCGGGATCTCCTACGAGCAGTACTTC.

This clonotype was counted a few times. The chain combines TRBV7-9 with TRBJ2-1, with 7 bases lining up with TRBD2. Germline CDR1 and CDR2: SEHNR and FQNEAQ (reference sequence). V lost 3 bases to trimming and J lost 3 bases; unmatched junction nucleotides: 8. The CDR3 runs 16 residues. The CDR3 here is CASSLGASGVYNEQFF. CDR3 in DNA: TGTGCCAGCAGCTTGGGCGCTAGCGGAGTCTACAATGAGCAGTTCTTC.

This clonotype was seen many times. This rearrangement joins TRBV27 to TRBJ2-7; D is possibly TRBD1 (5 bases). This CDR3 comprises 16 residues. The germline CDR1 and CDR2 sequences are MNHEY and SMNVEV (reference sequence). The V end was cut by 2 bases, the J end by 1 base, with 15 bases between. The CDR3 coding sequence is TGTGCCAGCAGTTTAGGGGCGAGCGCCAGGTCCTACGAGCAGTACTTC. Its protein is CASSLGASARSYEQYF.

V gene TRBV28 combines with J gene TRBJ2-3; D is unresolved. Trimming left V 6 bases short and J 6 bases short, with 25 bases between. CDR1 is MDHEN and CDR2 is SYDVKM in the germline V gene. The CDR3 covers 17 residues. CDR3 nucleotide sequence: TGTGCCAGCAGACAGATAACAGAACTCCGAAGATCCGATACGCAGTATTTT. Amino acids: CASRQITELRRSDTQYF.

In this sample, this clonotype turned up many times. V gene TRBV29-1 combines with J gene TRBJ1-1, with D unresolved. Trimming pared 7 bases from V and 3 bases from J, leaving 9 bases between. The CDR3 loop spans 11 amino acids. Per germline, CDR1 SQVTM and CDR2 ANQGSEA. The CDR3 coding sequence is TGCAGCGCGATAAAACACACTGAAGCTTTCTTT. Its translation is CSAIKHTEAFF.

The sample holds many counts of this clonotype. This rearrangement joins TRBV4-2 to TRBJ2-1; no clear D gene. Between the trimmed V and J ends, which lost 1 base and 2 bases, there was a span of 18 bases. In germline, CDR1 is LGHNA, CDR2 YNFKEQ. The CDR3 spans 18 residues. The CDR3 region has the DNA TGTGCCAGCAGCCAAGGAATGGGTATTGGCCTTACCTACAATGAGCAGTTCTTC. Amino acids: CASSQGMGIGLTYNEQFF.

There are many counts of this clonotype. The chain links TRBV6-5 to TRBJ1-3; D ambiguous. The V end was cut by 4 bases, the J end by 0 bases, with 7 bases between. The CDR3 length is 14 residues. The V gene's germline CDR1 is MNHEY and CDR2 SVGAGI. The CDR3 reads CASSSGFSGNTIYF. CDR3 DNA: TGTGCCAGCAGTTCGGGGTTCTCTGGAAACACCATATATTTT.

Many counts were recorded for this clonotype. The chain couples TRBV20-1 to TRBJ2-7, with TRBD2 identical over 12 bases. Trimming at V came to 5 bases and at J to 0 bases, leaving 11 bases not matched to a gene. This CDR3 has 17 residues. Germline assignment: CDR1 DFQATT and CDR2 SNEGSKA (reference sequence). For the CDR3, the DNA is TGCAGTGCTCCCGGGACTAGCGGGCGCCTCAGCTCCTACGAGCAGTACTTC. Protein product: CSAPGTSGRLSSYEQYF.

This clonotype was picked up many times. The CDR3 loop reads CASRPQTGRARYEQYF. In DNA, the CDR3 is TGTGCCAGCAGGCCCCAGACCGGGAGGGCGAGGTACGAGCAGTACTTC. The chain links TRBV6-6 to TRBJ2-7, with TRBD2 matching over 8 bases. CDR3 length: 16 amino acids. The trim removed 6 bases at V and 4 bases at J, leaving 14 bases unmatched. The germline V gene has CDR1 MNHNY and CDR2 SVGAGI (reference sequence).

Notes on this clonotype: The junction shows a germline mismatch at one end, possibly a read error. V is TRBV20-1 and J is TRBJ1-2, with D tentatively TRBD1 (5 bases). The CDR3 is 12 amino acids. Germline CDR1 is DFQATT and CDR2 is SNEGSKA (reference sequence). CDR3 sequence (DNA): TGCAGTGCAAGAGAGGGGTTTGATGGCTACACCTTC. Amino acid sequence: CSAREGFDGYTF.

The chain couples TRBV12-3 or TRBV12-4 to TRBJ2-3; D ambiguous. The CDR3 loop spans 16 amino acids. The V gene lost 1 base and the J gene lost 3 bases, with 14 bases spanning the gap. CDR3 amino acids: CASSLGAVRSTDTQYF. The CDR3 bases are TGTGCCAGCAGTTTAGGAGCCGTAAGGTCGACAGATACGCAGTATTTT.